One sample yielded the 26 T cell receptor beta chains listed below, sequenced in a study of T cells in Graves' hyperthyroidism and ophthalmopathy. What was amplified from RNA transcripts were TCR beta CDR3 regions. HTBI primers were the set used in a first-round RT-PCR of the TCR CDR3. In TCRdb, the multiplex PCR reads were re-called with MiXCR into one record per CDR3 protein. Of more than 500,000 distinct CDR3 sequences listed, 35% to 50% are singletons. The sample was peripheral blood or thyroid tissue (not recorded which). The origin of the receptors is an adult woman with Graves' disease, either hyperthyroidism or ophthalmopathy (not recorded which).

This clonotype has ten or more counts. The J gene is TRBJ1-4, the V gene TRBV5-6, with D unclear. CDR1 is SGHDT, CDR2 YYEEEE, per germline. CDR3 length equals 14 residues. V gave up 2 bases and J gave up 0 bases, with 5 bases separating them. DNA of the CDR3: TGTGCCAGCAGCTTCGGATCAACTAATGAAAAACTGTTTTTT. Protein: CASSFGSTNEKLFF.

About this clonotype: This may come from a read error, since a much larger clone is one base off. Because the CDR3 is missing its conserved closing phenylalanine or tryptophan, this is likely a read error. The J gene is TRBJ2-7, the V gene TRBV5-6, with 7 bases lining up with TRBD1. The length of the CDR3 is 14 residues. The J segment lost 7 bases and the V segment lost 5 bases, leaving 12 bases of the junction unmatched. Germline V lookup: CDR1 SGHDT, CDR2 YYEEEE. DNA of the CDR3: TGTGCCAGCAGTGCCGACAGGGTCAGATGGGAGCAGTACCTC. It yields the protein CASSADRVRWEQYL.

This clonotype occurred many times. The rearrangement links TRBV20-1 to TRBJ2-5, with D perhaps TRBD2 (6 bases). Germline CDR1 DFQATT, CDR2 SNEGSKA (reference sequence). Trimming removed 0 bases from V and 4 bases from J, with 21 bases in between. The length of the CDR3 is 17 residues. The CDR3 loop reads CSARDIPLIKGGETQYF. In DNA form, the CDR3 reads TGCAGTGCTAGAGATATCCCCCTGATAAAGGGAGGAGAGACCCAGTACTTC.

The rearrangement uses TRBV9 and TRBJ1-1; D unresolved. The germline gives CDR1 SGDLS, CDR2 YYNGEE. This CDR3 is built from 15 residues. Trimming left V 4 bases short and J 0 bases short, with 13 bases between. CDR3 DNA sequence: TGTGCCAGCAGCTGGGGAACAAGAATGAACACTGAAGCTTTCTTT. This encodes CASSWGTRMNTEAFF.

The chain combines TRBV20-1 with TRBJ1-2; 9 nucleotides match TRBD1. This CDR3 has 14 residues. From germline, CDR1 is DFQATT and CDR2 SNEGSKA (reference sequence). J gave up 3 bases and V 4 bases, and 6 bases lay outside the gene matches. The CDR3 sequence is CSATGQGRDYGYTF. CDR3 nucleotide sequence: TGCAGTGCTACGGGACAGGGCCGGGACTATGGCTACACCTTC.

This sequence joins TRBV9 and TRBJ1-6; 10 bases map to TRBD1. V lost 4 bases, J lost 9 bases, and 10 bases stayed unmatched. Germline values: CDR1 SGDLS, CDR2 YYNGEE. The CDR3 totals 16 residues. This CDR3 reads CASSPGGRTGGSPLHF. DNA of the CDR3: TGTGCCAGCAGCCCAGGCGGGAGGACAGGGGGTTCACCCCTCCACTTT.

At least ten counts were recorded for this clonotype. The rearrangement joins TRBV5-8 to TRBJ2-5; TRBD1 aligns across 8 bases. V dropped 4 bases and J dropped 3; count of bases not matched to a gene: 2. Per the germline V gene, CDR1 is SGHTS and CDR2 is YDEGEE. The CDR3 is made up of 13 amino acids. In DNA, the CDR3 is TGTGCCAGCAGCACGGACAGGGAAGAGACCCAGTACTTC. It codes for CASSTDREETQYF.

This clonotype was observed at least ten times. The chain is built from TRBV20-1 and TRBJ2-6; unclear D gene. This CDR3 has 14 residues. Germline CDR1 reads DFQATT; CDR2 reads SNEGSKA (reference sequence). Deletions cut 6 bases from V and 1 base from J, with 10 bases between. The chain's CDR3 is CSATIASGANVLTF. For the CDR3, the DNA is TGCAGTGCCACGATCGCTTCTGGGGCCAACGTCCTGACTTTC.

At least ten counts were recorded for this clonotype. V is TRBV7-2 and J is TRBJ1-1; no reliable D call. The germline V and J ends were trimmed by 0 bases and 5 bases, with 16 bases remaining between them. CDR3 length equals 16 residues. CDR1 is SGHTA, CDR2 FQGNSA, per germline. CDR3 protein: CASSLASVGPQTEAFF. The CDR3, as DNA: TGTGCCAGCAGCTTAGCGTCAGTAGGTCCCCAGACTGAAGCTTTCTTT.

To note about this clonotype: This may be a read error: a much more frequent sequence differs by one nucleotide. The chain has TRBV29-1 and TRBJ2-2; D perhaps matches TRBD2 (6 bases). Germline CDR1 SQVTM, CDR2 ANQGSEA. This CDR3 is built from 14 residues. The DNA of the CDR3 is TGCAGCGTTGAACTGGGGGGACGCACCGGGGAGCTGGTTTTT. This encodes CSVELGGRTGELVF.

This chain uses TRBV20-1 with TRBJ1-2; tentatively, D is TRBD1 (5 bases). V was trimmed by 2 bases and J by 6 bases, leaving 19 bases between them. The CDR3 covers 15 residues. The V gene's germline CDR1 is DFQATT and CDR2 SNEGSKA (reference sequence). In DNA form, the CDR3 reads TGCAGTGCTAGATGGCCGAACACCGGGGACGATGGCTACACCTTC. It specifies CSARWPNTGDDGYTF.

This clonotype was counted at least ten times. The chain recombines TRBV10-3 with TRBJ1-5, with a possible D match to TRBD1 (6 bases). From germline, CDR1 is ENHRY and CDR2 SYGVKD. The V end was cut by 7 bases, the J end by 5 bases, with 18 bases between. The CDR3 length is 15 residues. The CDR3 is CAIKSAGTSDQPQHF. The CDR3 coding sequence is TGTGCCATCAAGAGTGCCGGGACATCAGATCAGCCCCAGCATTTT.

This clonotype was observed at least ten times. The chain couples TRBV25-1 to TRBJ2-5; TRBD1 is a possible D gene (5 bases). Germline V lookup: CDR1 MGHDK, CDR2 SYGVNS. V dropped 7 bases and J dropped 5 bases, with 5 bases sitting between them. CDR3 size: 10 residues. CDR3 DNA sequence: TGTGCCAGCACAGGGGAGACCCAGTACTTC. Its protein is CASTGETQYF.

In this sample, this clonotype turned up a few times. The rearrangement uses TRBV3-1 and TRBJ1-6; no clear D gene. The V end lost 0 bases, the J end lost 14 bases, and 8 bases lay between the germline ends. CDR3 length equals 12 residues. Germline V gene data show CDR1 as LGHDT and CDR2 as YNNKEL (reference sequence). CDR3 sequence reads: CASSQDGITLHF. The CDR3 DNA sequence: TGTGCCAGCAGCCAAGATGGAATAACCCTCCACTTT.

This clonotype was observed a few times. The CDR3 DNA reads as TGTGCCAGCAGTGACAGGGGTGCGACCCTCCACTTT. Its translation is CASSDRGATLHF. The chain has TRBV2 and TRBJ1-6; D might be TRBD1 (6 bases). With 3 bases removed from V and 14 bases from J, the gap between germline ends came to 11 bases. CDR3 size: 12 residues. Germline V gives CDR1 SNHLY, CDR2 FYNNEI.

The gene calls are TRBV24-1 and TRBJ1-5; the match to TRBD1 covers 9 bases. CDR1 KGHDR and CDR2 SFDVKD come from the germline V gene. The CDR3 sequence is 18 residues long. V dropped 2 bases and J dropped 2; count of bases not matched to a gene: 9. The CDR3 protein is CATSDSRQGDPGNQPQHF. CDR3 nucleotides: TGTGCCACCAGTGATTCAAGACAGGGGGACCCGGGCAATCAGCCCCAGCATTTT.

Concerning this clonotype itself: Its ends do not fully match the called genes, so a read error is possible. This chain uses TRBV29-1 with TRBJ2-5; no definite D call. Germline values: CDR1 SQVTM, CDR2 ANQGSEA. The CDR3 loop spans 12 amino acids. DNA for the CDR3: TGCAGCGTTGCTGCGGCACAAGAGACCCGGTACTTC. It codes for CSVAAAQETRYF.

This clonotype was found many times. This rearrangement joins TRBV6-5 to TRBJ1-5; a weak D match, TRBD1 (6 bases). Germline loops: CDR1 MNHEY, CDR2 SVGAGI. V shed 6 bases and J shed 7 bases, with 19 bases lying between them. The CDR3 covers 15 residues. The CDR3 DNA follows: TGTGCCAGCAGCCACGACAGGTCAAGACCCCAGCCCCAGCATTTT. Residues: CASSHDRSRPQPQHF.

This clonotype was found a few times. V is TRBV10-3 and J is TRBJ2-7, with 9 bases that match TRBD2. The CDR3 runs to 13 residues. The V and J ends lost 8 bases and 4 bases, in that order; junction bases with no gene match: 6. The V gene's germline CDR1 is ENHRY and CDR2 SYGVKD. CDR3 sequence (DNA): TGTGCCATCGGTGGGCGGGAGGGATACGAGCAGTACTTC. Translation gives CAIGGREGYEQYF.

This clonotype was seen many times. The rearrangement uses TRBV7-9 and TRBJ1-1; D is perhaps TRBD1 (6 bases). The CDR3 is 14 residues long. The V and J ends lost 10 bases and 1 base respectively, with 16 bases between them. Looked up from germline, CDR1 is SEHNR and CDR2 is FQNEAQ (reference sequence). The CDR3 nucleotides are TGTGCCACCCAGACCAGGACAGCGAACACTGAAGCTTTCTTT. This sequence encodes CATQTRTANTEAFF.

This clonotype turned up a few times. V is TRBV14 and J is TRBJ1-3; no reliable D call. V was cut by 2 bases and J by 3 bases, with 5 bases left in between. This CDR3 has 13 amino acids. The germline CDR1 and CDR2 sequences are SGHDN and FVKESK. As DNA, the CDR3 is TGTGCCAGCAGCCAAAAGGATGGAAACACCATATATTTT. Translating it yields CASSQKDGNTIYF.

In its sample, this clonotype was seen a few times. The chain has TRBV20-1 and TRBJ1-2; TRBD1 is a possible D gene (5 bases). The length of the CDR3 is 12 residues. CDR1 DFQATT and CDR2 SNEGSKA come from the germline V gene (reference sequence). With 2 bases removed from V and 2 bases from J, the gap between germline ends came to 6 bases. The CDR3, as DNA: TGCAGTGCTAGACGGGACAACTATGGCTACACCTTC. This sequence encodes CSARRDNYGYTF.

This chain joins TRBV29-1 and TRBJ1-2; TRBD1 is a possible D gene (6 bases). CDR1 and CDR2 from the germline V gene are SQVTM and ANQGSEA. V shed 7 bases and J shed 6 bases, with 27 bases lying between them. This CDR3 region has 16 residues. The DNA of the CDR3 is TGCAGCGCCAGCAGCTTGGAAACCCCAGGGGCTGATGGCTACACCTTC. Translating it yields CSASSLETPGADGYTF. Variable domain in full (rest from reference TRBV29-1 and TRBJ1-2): SAVISQKPSRDICQRGTSLTIQCQVDSQVTMMFWYRQQPGQSLTLIATANQGSEATYESGFVIDKFPISRPNLTFSTLTVSNMSPEDSSIYLCSASSLETPGADGYTFGSGTRLTVV.

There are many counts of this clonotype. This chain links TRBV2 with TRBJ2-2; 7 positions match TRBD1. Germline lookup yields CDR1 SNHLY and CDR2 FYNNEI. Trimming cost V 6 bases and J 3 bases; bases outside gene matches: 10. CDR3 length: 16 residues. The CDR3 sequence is CASSLGQSGYTGELFF. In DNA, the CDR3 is TGTGCCAGCAGCTTGGGACAGTCGGGTTACACCGGGGAGCTGTTTTTT.

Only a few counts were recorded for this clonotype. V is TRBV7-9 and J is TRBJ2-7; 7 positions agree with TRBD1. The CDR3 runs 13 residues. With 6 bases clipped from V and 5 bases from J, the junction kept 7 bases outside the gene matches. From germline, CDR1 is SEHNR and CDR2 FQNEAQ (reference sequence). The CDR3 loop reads CASSQNRGDEQYF. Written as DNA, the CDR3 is TGTGCCAGCAGTCAGAACAGGGGAGACGAGCAGTACTTC.

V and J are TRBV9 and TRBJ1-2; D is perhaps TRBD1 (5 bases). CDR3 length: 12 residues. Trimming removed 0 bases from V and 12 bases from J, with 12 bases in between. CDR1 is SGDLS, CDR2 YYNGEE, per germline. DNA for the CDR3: TGTGCCAGCAGCGTAGACCCGGGGGGGAACACCTTC. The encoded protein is CASSVDPGGNTF.